This TCR beta chain was observed in a study of cytomegalovirus exposure and HLA in healthy donors. As for this clone: Antigen: not known.

PCR amplification relied on 60 Vbeta primers (plus 13 Jbeta primers). Clones were read by immunoSEQ multiplex PCR, and TCRdb kept only the in-frame ones, dropping some. The sample contains some 200,000 clones, around 85% of which appear only once. CDR3 length equals 13 residues. Germline V lookup: CDR1 MGHDK, CDR2 SYGVNS. With 7 bases removed from V and 6 bases from J, the gap between germline ends came to 15 bases. Study-wide findings and caveats: In a later analysis, HLA-associated TCR beta chains were more clonally expanded than equally common others. TCR beta V- and J-gene trimming, according to a later analysis, was linked to a missense DCLRE1C variant. 87-base-pair reads could not separate some V segments, including TRBV6-2 and TRBV6-3.

The rearrangement uses TRBV25-1 and TRBJ1-1; weak D call: TRBD1 (6 bases). This TCR was recovered from a girl aged 2-10 years in good health and CMV-seronegative. Sample: PBMCs. The CDR3 protein is CASTQVGGAEAFF. CDR3 nucleotide sequence: TGTGCCAGCACTCAAGTAGGGGGGGCTGAAGCTTTCTTT.